This T cell receptor beta chain was identified in a study of blood T cell repertoires in COVID-19. Across the study: Italy, Spain and the United States were the sources of the convalescent and acute COVID-19 samples. PBMCs, B-cell-depleted T cells, or T cells were the source of the cDNA or gDNA that made up the material.

The V gene's germline CDR1 is SGHAT and CDR2 FQNNGV. V dropped 5 bases and J dropped 2 bases, with 7 bases sitting between them. The CDR3 contains 13 residues. Per the authors' pipeline: How many nucleated cells were present was estimated from reference gene primer amplification. The method was immunoSEQ multiplex PCR; TCRdb's version includes in-frame clones alone and lacks a portion of them. V and J calls and clone size come straight from that table; D and trimming were deduced from the DNA. The data hold about 420,000 clones, with roughly 90% observed a single time. Sequenced input: peripheral blood. The clonotype originates from a man between 18 and 35 years old with COVID-19, enrolled during active disease. The chain has TRBV11-2 and TRBJ1-5; D gene unclear. CDR3 sequence reads: CASSRHRNQPQHF. For the CDR3, the DNA is TGTGCCAGCAGCCGACATCGCAATCAGCCCCAGCATTTT.